This T cell receptor beta chain stems from a study of sequential checkpoint blockade in melanoma. Treatment indicated: randomized to nivolumab then ipilimumab (arm A) or the reverse (arm B). No patient had prior DNA-damaging chemotherapy. Germline loops: CDR1 SGHDT, CDR2 YYEEEE. The CDR3 loop spans 15 amino acids. The J segment lost 8 bases and the V segment lost 5 bases, leaving 10 bases of the junction unmatched. Assay used: immunoSEQ multiplex PCR; TCRdb lists only in-frame clones, some missing. Among roughly 8,800 clones, 50% to 70% were seen once, and the ten largest hold about 41%. The source is a human donor with melanoma. Sample: CD8+ T cells sorted from blood (inferred from file names), taken from a patient given nivolumab and ipilimumab in sequence. The V gene is TRBV5-6, the J gene TRBJ2-4; 10 positions match TRBD1. The CDR3 spells CASRESGTGVDIQYF. In DNA, the CDR3 is TGTGCCAGCAGAGAATCCGGGACAGGGGTCGACATTCAGTACTTC.